This entry describes one T cell receptor beta chain. Its antigen is undetermined. Profiling relied on immunoSEQ multiplex PCR, and the TCRdb table lists in-frame clones only, not all of them. The data hold 550,000 to 800,000 clones, with roughly 70% observed a single time. Trimming pared 5 bases from V and 6 bases from J, leaving 10 bases between. CDR3 length equals 12 residues. Germline CDR1 is MDHEN and CDR2 is SYDVKM. The sample comes from a study of shared clonotypes between healthy human individuals. The study's findings and limits: Among the subsets, naive ones generally showed larger estimated richness than memory ones.

Healthy adults negative for HIV, lacking recent acute infections or vaccinations, served as donors. The sequence came from a woman between 25 and 40 years old in good health. V and J are TRBV28 and TRBJ1-2, with D perhaps TRBD1 (5 bases). The sample consisted of memory CD4+ T cells sorted from blood. As to subset: CD45RA-negative fraction. The CDR3 is CASSPLTDGYTF. Here the CDR3 DNA reads TGTGCCAGCAGTCCCCTGACAGATGGCTACACCTTC.